The clone carrying this T cell receptor (beta chain) was seen only once. Its specificity is unknown. The data derive from a study of Ad26.COV2.S vaccination and SARS-CoV-2 variants. Study summary: Participants got Ad26.COV2.S intramuscularly, once or twice 56 days apart. The study, taken as a whole, reports: Considerable breadth of spike-specific CD8+ and CD4+ T cell responses has reportedly been documented following vaccination.

Germline trimming cut 3 bases from V and 4 bases from J; bases unmatched to any gene: 15. This CDR3 is 16 amino acids long. The germline V gene has CDR1 DFQATT and CDR2 SNEGSKA (reference sequence). Treatment defined: some 20 received Ad26.COV2.S at low or high dose, single or two shots; roughly five received placebo; per-sample allocation not given. Collection of the samples took place on day 63 after the first injection of vaccine or placebo. Ad26 vector vaccine expressed Wuhan-strain SARS-CoV-2 spike. The protocol was immunoSEQ multiplex PCR, while the TCRdb copy is restricted to in-frame clones and leaves out a portion. This sample has some 330,000 clones, with almost 90% found just once.

The sequencing here drew on peripheral blood, taken in a trial of Ad26.COV2.S vaccine versus placebo. The V and J genes are TRBV20-1 and TRBJ2-7, with 7 positions matching TRBD2. This receptor was obtained from a person aged 18-65 years who received the Ad26.COV2.S COVID-19 vaccine or a placebo. The CDR3 loop is CSASGALGGLIYEQYV. Here the CDR3 DNA reads TGCAGTGCTAGTGGAGCGTTGGGGGGGTTGATTTACGAGCAGTACGTC.